A selection of T cell receptor beta chains follows, all from one sample in a study of blood T cell repertoires in COVID-19. Method: immunoSEQ multiplex PCR; TCRdb's copy keeps in-frame clones and lacks some. The repertoire holds about 150,000 clones, approximately 90% seen once, with about 6.3% in the top ten. Sequencing was carried out using PBMCs or T cells enriched from blood (not recorded which). These receptors all stem from a woman aged 45 to 65 who had recovered from COVID-19. CDR3s include the opening cysteine and the closing phenylalanine or tryptophan. Fields, in order: CDR3 protein, V gene, J gene.

CDR3aa: CASSTTGGPGGEQYF
v_gene: TRBV19
j_gene: TRBJ2-7

CDR3aa: CASSQPDRAPYGYTF
v_gene: TRBV3-1/TRBV3-2
j_gene: TRBJ1-2

CDR3aa: CASSFLSGGTKNIQYF
v_gene: TRBV7-9
j_gene: TRBJ2-4

CDR3aa: CASSFLPGLAGYF
v_gene: TRBV7-2
j_gene: TRBJ2-5

CDR3aa: CASRPRQIGYGYTF
v_gene: TRBV6-5
j_gene: TRBJ1-2

CDR3aa: CASSQAAGRQYF
v_gene: TRBV4-3
j_gene: TRBJ2-7

CDR3aa: CASSQVWGGNQPQHF
v_gene: TRBV4-1
j_gene: TRBJ1-5

CDR3aa: CASSLVLAGAGGEQFF
v_gene: TRBV5-1
j_gene: TRBJ2-1

CDR3aa: CASSIPNRGRTNEKLFF
v_gene: TRBV19
j_gene: TRBJ1-4

CDR3aa: CASSEARRTGNQPQHF
v_gene: TRBV6-1
j_gene: TRBJ1-5

CDR3aa: CATRFHNTEAFF
v_gene: TRBV6-5
j_gene: TRBJ1-1

CDR3aa: CASSSTGDTGELFF
v_gene: TRBV6-5
j_gene: TRBJ2-2

CDR3aa: CASSLGSVANYGYTF
v_gene: TRBV7-6
j_gene: TRBJ1-2

CDR3aa: CASSLEGGSYNEQFF
v_gene: TRBV11-2
j_gene: TRBJ2-1

CDR3aa: CASTLHQGYEQYF
v_gene: TRBV12-3/TRBV12-4
j_gene: TRBJ2-7

CDR3aa: CASSLVLARDTSHQPQHF
v_gene: TRBV7-9
j_gene: TRBJ1-5

CDR3aa: CASSQGAGSGGYNEQFF
v_gene: TRBV4-2
j_gene: TRBJ2-1

CDR3aa: CASRKAGVGTGELFF
v_gene: TRBV6-5
j_gene: TRBJ2-2

CDR3aa: CASSFRGYNEQFF
v_gene: TRBV7-2
j_gene: TRBJ2-1

CDR3aa: CASSEYVTGDYGYTF
v_gene: TRBV6-1
j_gene: TRBJ1-2

CDR3aa: CAWRRTEIGNTIYF
v_gene: TRBV30
j_gene: TRBJ1-3

CDR3aa: CASSPHLAGGNEQYF
v_gene: TRBV13
j_gene: TRBJ2-7

CDR3aa: CASSEGEGSEQFF
v_gene: TRBV6-1
j_gene: TRBJ2-1

CDR3aa: CASSLVGGSTDTQYF
v_gene: TRBV7-3
j_gene: TRBJ2-3

CDR3aa: CASSLAGAQETQYF
v_gene: TRBV7-2
j_gene: TRBJ2-5

CDR3aa: CASSSGQGITYGYTF
v_gene: TRBV28
j_gene: TRBJ1-2

CDR3aa: CASSVAGGETQYF
v_gene: TRBV19
j_gene: TRBJ2-5

CDR3aa: CAISDPRSQRGSRNEQFF
v_gene: TRBV10-3
j_gene: TRBJ2-1

CDR3aa: CASSLGTGTNSPLHF
v_gene: TRBV7-3
j_gene: TRBJ1-6

CDR3aa: CASSASRQGTGNTIYF
v_gene: TRBV7-3
j_gene: TRBJ1-3

CDR3aa: CASSQTDNYGYTF
v_gene: TRBV18
j_gene: TRBJ1-2

CDR3aa: CATDTHRGRNEQFF
v_gene: TRBV5-4
j_gene: TRBJ2-1

CDR3aa: CSVETGMGTEAFF
v_gene: TRBV29-1
j_gene: TRBJ1-1

CDR3aa: CASTQGTGLAGELFF
v_gene: TRBV9
j_gene: TRBJ2-2

CDR3aa: CASSQVPGDSNQPQHF
v_gene: TRBV4-1
j_gene: TRBJ1-5

CDR3aa: CASRPGGNTGELFF
v_gene: TRBV5-1
j_gene: TRBJ2-2

CDR3aa: CASSDKQGRPTDTQYF
v_gene: TRBV21-1
j_gene: TRBJ2-3

CDR3aa: CASSLSPMGTGGEGEQYF
v_gene: TRBV7-3
j_gene: TRBJ2-7

CDR3aa: CAIMGTYEQFF
v_gene: TRBV10-3
j_gene: TRBJ2-1

CDR3aa: CASSLVTELISSGANVLTF
v_gene: TRBV7-9
j_gene: TRBJ2-6

CDR3aa: CSSCPGGSEAFF
v_gene: TRBV29-1
j_gene: TRBJ1-1

CDR3aa: CASLRSGTGGQNEKLFF
v_gene: TRBV19
j_gene: TRBJ1-4

CDR3aa: CASSLNMKETQYF
v_gene: TRBV7-3
j_gene: TRBJ2-5

CDR3aa: CASSPQQERTGELFF
v_gene: TRBV5-1
j_gene: TRBJ2-2

CDR3aa: CASSVRQGAWETQYF
v_gene: TRBV5-1
j_gene: TRBJ2-5

CDR3aa: CASSLGQGGPYEQYF
v_gene: TRBV5-4
j_gene: TRBJ2-7

CDR3aa: CASSFGDYGYTF
v_gene: TRBV3-1/TRBV3-2
j_gene: TRBJ1-2

CDR3aa: CASSTPRGGSYNEQFF
v_gene: TRBV5-5
j_gene: TRBJ2-1

CDR3aa: CASSDIAGGHDTQYF
v_gene: TRBV6-1
j_gene: TRBJ2-3

CDR3aa: CASSDGQGAYNSPLHF
v_gene: TRBV9
j_gene: TRBJ1-6

CDR3aa: CASSRRDRGGNEQFF
v_gene: TRBV11-1
j_gene: TRBJ2-1

CDR3aa: CASSPGQGETQYF
v_gene: TRBV18
j_gene: TRBJ2-5